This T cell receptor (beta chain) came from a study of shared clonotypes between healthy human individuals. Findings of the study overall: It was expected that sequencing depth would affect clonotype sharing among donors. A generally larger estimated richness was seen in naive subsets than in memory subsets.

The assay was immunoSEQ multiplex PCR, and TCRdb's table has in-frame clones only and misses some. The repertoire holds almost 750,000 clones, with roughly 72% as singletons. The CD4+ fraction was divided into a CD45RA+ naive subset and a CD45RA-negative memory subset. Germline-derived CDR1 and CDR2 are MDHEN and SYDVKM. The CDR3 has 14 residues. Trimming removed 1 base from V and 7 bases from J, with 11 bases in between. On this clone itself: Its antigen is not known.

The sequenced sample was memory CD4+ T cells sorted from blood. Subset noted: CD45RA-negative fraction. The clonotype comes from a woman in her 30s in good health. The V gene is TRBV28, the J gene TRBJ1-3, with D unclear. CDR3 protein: CASSLLEGRNTIYF. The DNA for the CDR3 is TGTGCCAGCAGTTTATTAGAAGGGAGGAACACCATATATTTT.